The clone carrying this TCR beta chain was seen a handful of times. Its antigen is not known. Other DNA sequences of this sample code for an identical CDR3. Trimming removed 1 base at V and 0 bases at J, with 4 bases between. The CDR3 has 13 amino acids. Looked up from germline, CDR1 is SGHAT and CDR2 is FQNNGV. Some clones are missing from TCRdb's copy, which holds only in-frame ones; the method was immunoSEQ multiplex PCR. The repertoire holds about 330,000 clones, with over 55% as singletons. The sample comes from a study of cytotoxic CD8 clonotypes in ibrutinib-treated CLL. Study-level points and caveats: Treatment left the uncommon public clonotypes either contracted or stable in frequency. Before falling back toward baseline at progression, clonality had risen at the time of ibrutinib response. Clonality measured at baseline exceeded age-matched healthy donors, tracking circulating CD8+ T-cell counts.

The V and J genes are TRBV11-2 and TRBJ2-7; the D is unclear. This receptor was obtained from a human donor with chronic lymphocytic leukemia. The source material was PBMCs, sampled after 36 months of ibrutinib treatment. CDR3 residues: CASSLGPSYEQYF. The CDR3 nucleotides read TGTGCCAGCAGCTTAGGGCCCTCCTACGAGCAGTACTTC.